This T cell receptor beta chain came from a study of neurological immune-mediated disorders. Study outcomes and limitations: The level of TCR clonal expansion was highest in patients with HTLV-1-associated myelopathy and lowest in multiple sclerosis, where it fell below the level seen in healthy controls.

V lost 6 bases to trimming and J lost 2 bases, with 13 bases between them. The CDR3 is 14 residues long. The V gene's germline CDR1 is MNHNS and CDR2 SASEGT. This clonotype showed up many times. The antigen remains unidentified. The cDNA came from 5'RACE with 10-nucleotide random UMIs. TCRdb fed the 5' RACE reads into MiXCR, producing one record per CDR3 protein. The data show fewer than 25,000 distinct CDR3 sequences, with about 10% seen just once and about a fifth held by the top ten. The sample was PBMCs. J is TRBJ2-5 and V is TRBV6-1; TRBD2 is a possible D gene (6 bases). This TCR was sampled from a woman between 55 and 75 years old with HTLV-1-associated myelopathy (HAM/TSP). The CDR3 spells CASSRDWGQETQYF. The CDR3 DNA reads TGTGCCAGCAGCCGGGACTGGGGGCAAGAGACCCAGTACTTC.